This TCR beta chain was recovered during a study of cytomegalovirus exposure and HLA in healthy donors. Comments on this clone: What it recognizes is unknown.

PCR used 60 Vbeta primers and 13 Jbeta primers. Assay: immunoSEQ multiplex PCR; the TCRdb copy retains only in-frame clones and omits some. Of about 160,000 clones listed, 65% to 80% are singletons. Regarding the study as a whole: Sequencing likely produced, as an artifact, a cluster of highly shared sequence variants.

The V gene end was trimmed by 5 bases and the J gene end by 6 bases; junction bases not matched to a gene: 15. Germline V gene lookup returns CDR1 SEHNR and CDR2 FQNEAQ (reference sequence). There are 16 residues in the CDR3. The receptor's source is a female donor in good health and CMV-seronegative. V is TRBV7-9 and J is TRBJ1-2; 7 positions agree with TRBD1. Sequenced input: PBMCs. The CDR3 protein is CASSHADRMAANGYTF. CDR3 nucleotides: TGTGCCAGCAGCCACGCGGACAGGATGGCCGCCAATGGCTACACCTTC.